The T cell receptor beta chain described here comes from a study of PD-1 blockade in mismatch repair-deficient tumors. Points from the study as a whole: Rapid post-treatment expansion, then contraction, generally preceding radiologic response, marked tumor-resident clones.

In this sample, this clone turned up a few times. Its antigen is unknown. Method: immunoSEQ multiplex PCR; TCRdb's copy keeps in-frame clones and lacks some. The data contain some 100,000 clones, 70% to 85% of them singletons. Germline V gives CDR1 SGHDN, CDR2 FVKESK. The CDR3 spans 15 residues. J lost 8 bases, V lost 3 bases, and 10 bases had no gene match. A few pembrolizumab responders had their TCRs sequenced. The input for sequencing was peripheral blood, taken 36 weeks after starting pembrolizumab. V is TRBV14 and J is TRBJ2-4; 7 nucleotides match TRBD1. The clonotype originates from an adult with mismatch repair-deficient cancer. Written as DNA, the CDR3 is TGTGCCAGCAGCCAGAATCAGGGGGTCGGGGACATTCAGTACTTC. Translation gives CASSQNQGVGDIQYF.